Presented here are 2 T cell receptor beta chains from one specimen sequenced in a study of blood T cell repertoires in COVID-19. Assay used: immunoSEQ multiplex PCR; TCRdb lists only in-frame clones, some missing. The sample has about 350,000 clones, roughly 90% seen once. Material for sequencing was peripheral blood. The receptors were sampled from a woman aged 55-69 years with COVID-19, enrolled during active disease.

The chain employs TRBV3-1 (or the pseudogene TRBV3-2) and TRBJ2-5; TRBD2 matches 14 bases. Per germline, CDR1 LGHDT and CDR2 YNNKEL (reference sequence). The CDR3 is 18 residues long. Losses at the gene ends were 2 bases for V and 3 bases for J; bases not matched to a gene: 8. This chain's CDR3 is CASSQFYRGLAGEETQYF. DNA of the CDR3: TGTGCCAGCAGCCAATTTTATCGGGGACTAGCGGGGGAAGAGACCCAGTACTTC.

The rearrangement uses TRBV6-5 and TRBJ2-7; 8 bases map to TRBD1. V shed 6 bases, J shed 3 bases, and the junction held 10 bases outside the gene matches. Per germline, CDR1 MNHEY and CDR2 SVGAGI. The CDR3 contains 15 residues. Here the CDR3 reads CASRATGGRGYEQYF. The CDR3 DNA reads TGTGCCAGCAGAGCCACAGGGGGAAGGGGCTACGAGCAGTACTTC.